This T cell receptor (beta chain) stems from a study of Graves' ophthalmopathy and Graves' hyperthyroidism. Overall study findings and caveats: Among expanded thyroid clonotypes above 0.001 frequency, most also occurred in blood. From stable hyperthyroidism, ophthalmopathy was separated by a 13-signature model with 87.88% sensitivity and roughly 81% specificity.

The sequenced template was RNA, covering the TCR beta CDR3 region. After a first-round RT-PCR with HTBI primers, a second-round multiplex PCR was run. One entry per CDR3 protein, called by TCRdb with MiXCR from the multiplex PCR reads. This sample has roughly 230,000 distinct CDR3 sequences; 20% to 25% occur once, and the top ten carry roughly 40%. The V gene's germline CDR1 is MNHEY and CDR2 SVGAGI. The V gene lost 7 bases and the J gene lost 2 bases, with 9 bases spanning the gap. CDR3 length equals 14 residues. This clonotype was detected ten times or more. What it binds is not known. This TCR was recovered from a woman aged 50 to 65 with Graves' ophthalmopathy. The chain employs TRBV6-5 and TRBJ2-6; D perhaps matches TRBD2 (5 bases). Material for sequencing was peripheral blood. DNA of the CDR3: TGTGCCAGCACCGAGACTACTGGGGCCAACGTCCTGACTTTC. It specifies CASTETTGANVLTF.